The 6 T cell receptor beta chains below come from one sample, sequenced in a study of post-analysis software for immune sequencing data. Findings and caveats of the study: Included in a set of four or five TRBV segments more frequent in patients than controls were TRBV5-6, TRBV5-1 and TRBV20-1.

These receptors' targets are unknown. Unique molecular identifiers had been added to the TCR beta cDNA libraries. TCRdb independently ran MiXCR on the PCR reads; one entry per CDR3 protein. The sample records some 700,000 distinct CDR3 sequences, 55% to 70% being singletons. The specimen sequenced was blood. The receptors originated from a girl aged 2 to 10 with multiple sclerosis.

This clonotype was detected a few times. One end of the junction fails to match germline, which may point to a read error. CDR3 bases: TGTGCCAGCAGTTTATCCCTAGCGGGGTACCAAGGGACCCAGTACTTC. Residues: CASSLSLAGYQGTQYF. The chain combines TRBV12-3 or TRBV12-4 with TRBJ2-5; 9 nucleotides agree with TRBD2. The CDR3 is made up of 16 amino acids.

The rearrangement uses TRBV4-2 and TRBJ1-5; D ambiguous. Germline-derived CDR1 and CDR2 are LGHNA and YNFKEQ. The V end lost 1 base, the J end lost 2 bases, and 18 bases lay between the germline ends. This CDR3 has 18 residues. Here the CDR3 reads CASSQGLVGIRGNQPQHF. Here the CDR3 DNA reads TGTGCCAGCAGCCAAGGTTTGGTGGGCATCCGGGGCAATCAGCCCCAGCATTTT.

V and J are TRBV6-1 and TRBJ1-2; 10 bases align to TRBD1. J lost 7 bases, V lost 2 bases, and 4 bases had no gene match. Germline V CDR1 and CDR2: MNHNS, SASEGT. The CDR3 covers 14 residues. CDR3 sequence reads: CASSEPTGGCGYTF. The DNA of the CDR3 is TGTGCCAGCAGTGAACCGACAGGGGGCTGTGGCTACACCTTC.

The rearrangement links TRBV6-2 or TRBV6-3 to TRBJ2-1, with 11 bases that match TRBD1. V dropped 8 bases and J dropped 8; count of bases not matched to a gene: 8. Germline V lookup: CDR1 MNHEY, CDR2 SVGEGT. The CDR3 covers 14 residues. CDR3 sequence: CASSIPGQGDEQFF. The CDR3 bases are TGTGCCAGCTCCATTCCGGGACAGGGGGATGAGCAGTTCTTC.

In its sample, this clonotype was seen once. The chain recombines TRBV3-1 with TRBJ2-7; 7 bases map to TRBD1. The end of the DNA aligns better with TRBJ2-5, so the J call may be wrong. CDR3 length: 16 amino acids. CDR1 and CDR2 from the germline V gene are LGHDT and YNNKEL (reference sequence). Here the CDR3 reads CASSRTAQGFGETQYF. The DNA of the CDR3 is TGTGCCAGCAGCCGTACCGCACAGGGGTTTGGGGAGACCCAGTACTTC.

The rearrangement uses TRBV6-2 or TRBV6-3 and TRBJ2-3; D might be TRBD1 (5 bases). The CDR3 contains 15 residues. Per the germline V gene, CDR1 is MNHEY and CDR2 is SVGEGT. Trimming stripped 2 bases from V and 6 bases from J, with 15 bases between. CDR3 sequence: CASSYDSPSSDTQYF. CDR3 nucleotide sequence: TGTGCCAGCAGTTACGACAGCCCGTCGTCCGATACGCAGTATTTT.